What follows describes a single T cell receptor beta chain. The antigen remains unidentified. This sample is drawn from a study of shared clonotypes between healthy human individuals. Study-wide findings and caveats: Naive CD4 clonotypes were shared across several donors at 4.5% to 6%. Blood alone was sampled, and tissue repertoires likely differ.

Investigators divided CD4+ cells into CD45RA+ naive and CD45RA-negative memory subsets. The CDR3 is 11 residues long. The V gene end was trimmed by 6 bases and the J gene end by 7 bases; junction bases not matched to a gene: 5. Germline loops: CDR1 DFQATT, CDR2 SNEGSKA (reference sequence). Assay execution took place at the deep level. Libraries were prepared by immunoSEQ multiplex PCR; TCRdb keeps only in-frame clonotypes and omits some of them. The table shows roughly 530,000 clones, with roughly 95% occurring only once. Input material: naive CD4+ T cells sorted from blood. The sample's subset: CD45RA+ positively selected. The chain links TRBV20-1 to TRBJ2-5, with 7 bases matching TRBD2. This sequence originates from a woman aged 25 to 39 in good health. CDR3: CSAPAGATQYF. The CDR3 region has the DNA TGCAGTGCCCCGGCGGGAGCGACCCAGTACTTC.